The source of this T cell receptor (beta chain) is a study of cytomegalovirus exposure and HLA in healthy donors. With 60 Vbeta and 13 Jbeta primers, the PCR was carried out. Measured with immunoSEQ multiplex PCR; TCRdb has only the in-frame clones, and not every one. The sample includes about 150,000 clones, roughly 78% of them seen just once. Looked up from germline, CDR1 is SGHTA and CDR2 is FQGNSA. V was pared by 1 base and J by 3 bases, with 11 bases between. CDR3 length equals 15 residues. This TCR derives from a woman between 45 and 60 years old in good health and CMV-seropositive. The sequenced sample was PBMCs. V is TRBV7-2 and J is TRBJ2-3, with a weak D call TRBD2 (7 bases). CDR3 in DNA: TGTGCCAGCAGCTTAGTTGGGGGGGCGACAGATACGCAGTATTTT. The encoded protein is CASSLVGGATDTQYF. Complete variable domain (other parts from reference TRBV7-2 and TRBJ2-3): GAGVSQSPSNKVTEKGKDVELRCDPISGHTALYWYRQSLGQGLEFLIYFQGNSAPDKSGLPSDRFSAERTGGSVSTLTIQRTQQEDSAVYLCASSLVGGATDTQYFGPGTRLTVL.